The clone carrying this TCR beta chain was found once. Its target is not known. The junction differs from germline at one of its ends, possibly a read error. CDR1 is ENHRY, CDR2 SYGVKD, per germline. This CDR3 has 14 residues. The entry originates in a study of T cell repertoires in cytomegalovirus infection. Findings and limits, study-wide: Dominating the ex vivo response were HLA-C-restricted CMV-specific TCR beta clonotypes.

TCRdb re-derived calls from the reads in MiXCR, one entry per CDR3 protein. The sample holds fewer than 550,000 distinct CDR3 sequences; about 11% are singletons and the top ten take around 9.6%. Sequencing was carried out using PBMCs. The genes are TRBV10-3 and TRBJ2-2, with 8 bases identical to TRBD2. The receptor was isolated from a human donor in good health (CMV status not recorded). Some clones in this sample may be carry-over from other donors' samples. The CDR3 bases are TGTGCCATCAATCCAGCGGGAGAGACCGGGGAGCTGTGTTTT. It encodes CAINPAGETGELCF.